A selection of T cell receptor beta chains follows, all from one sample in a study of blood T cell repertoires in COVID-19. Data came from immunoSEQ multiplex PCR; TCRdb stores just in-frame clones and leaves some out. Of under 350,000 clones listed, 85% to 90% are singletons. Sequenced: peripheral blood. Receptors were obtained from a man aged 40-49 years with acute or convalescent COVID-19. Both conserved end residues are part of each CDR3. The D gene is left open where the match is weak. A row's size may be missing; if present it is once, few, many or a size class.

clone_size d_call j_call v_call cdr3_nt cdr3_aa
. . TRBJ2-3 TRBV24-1 TGTGCCGCCGCCGGGAGCACAGATACGCAGTATTTT CAAAGSTDTQYF
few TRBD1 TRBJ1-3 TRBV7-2 TGTGCCAGCAGCTTCGACAGGGCTGGAAACACCATATATTTT CASSFDRAGNTIYF
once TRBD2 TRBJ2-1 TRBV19 TGTGCCAGTAGCGGGACTAGCGGGGGGGCAGGAAATGAGCAGTTCTTC CASSGTSGGAGNEQFF
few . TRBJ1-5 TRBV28 TGTGCCAGCAGTTTGGCAGGGCCAAACCAGCCCCAGCATTTT CASSLAGPNQPQHF
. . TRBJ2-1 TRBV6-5 TGTGCCAGCAGAAGGGGGAGCTCCTACAATGAGCAGTTCTTC CASRRGSSYNEQFF
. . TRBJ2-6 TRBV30 TGTGCCTGGAGTGTCGCTGGGGCCAACGTCCTGACTTTC CAWSVAGANVLTF
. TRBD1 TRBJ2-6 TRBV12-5 TGTGCTAGTGGTTTGAGGGGACAGGGGGCGCTCGGGGCCAACGTCCTGACTTTC CASGLRGQGALGANVLTF
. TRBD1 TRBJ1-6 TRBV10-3 TGTGCCATCAGTGGCGGGACAGGGCAAAGGAATTCACCCCTCCACTTT CAISGGTGQRNSPLHF
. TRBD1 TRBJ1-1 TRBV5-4 TGTGCCAGCAGCTTGGGGCAGGGGGGACGGAACACTGAAGCTTTCTTT CASSLGQGGRNTEAFF
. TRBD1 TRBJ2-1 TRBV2 TGTGTATCCCGGGCAGGGGGTTCCTACAATGAGCAGTTCTTC CVSRAGGSYNEQFF
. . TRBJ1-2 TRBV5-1 TGCGCCAGCAGCGACAGGCTTTATGGCTACACCTTC CASSDRLYGYTF
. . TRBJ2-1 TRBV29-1 TGCAGCGCCCCACAGGGAGGGGGCAATGAGCAGTTCTTC CSAPQGGGNEQFF
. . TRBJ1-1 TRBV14 TGTGCCAGCAGCCAAGATCTAAGAACTGAAGCTTTCTTT CASSQDLRTEAFF
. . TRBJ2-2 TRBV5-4 TGTGCCAGCAGCTTGGGCAGGGGTTACACCGGGGAGCTGTTTTTT CASSLGRGYTGELFF
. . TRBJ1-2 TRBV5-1 TGCGCCAGCAGTGAACAGGGATATGGCTACACCTTC CASSEQGYGYTF
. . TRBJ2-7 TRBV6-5 TGTGCCAGCAAGGCCAGGGCACCCTACGAGCAGTACTTC CASKARAPYEQYF
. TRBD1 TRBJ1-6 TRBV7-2 TGTGCCAGCAGCTTTGGTAGGGGACAGGGTAATTCACCCCTCCACTTT CASSFGRGQGNSPLHF
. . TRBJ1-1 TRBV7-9 TGTGCCAGCAGCTTAGCCCTTCAGGGGTTTTTGGACACTGAAGCTTTCTTT CASSLALQGFLDTEAFF
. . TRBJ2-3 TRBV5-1 TGCGCCAGCAGCTTGGCCCTCCATGAGGATACGCAGTATTTT CASSLALHEDTQYF
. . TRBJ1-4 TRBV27 TGTGCCAGCAGTTTCCGGGGAACTAATGAAAAACTGTTTTTT CASSFRGTNEKLFF
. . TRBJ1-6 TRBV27 TGTGCCAGCAGTCCCCTAGCAGGCGGACCCCTCCACTTT CASSPLAGGPLHF
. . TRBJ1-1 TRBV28 TGTGCCAGCAGTTTATACAGGGACAACACTGAAGCTTTCTTT CASSLYRDNTEAFF
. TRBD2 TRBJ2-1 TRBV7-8 TGTGCCACTCATCCTCAGCCCAGCGGGGGCGGGGGGGAGCAGTTCTTC CATHPQPSGGGGEQFF
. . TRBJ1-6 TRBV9 TGTGCCAGCAGCGTAGGACAGACTAATTCACCCCTCCACTTT CASSVGQTNSPLHF
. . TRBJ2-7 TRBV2 TGTGCCAGCAGTCTGAAGGGAGCTTACGAGCAGTACTTC CASSLKGAYEQYF
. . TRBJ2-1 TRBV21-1 TGTGCCAGCAGCCGGGACTGTTCCTACAATGAGCAGTTCTTC CASSRDCSYNEQFF
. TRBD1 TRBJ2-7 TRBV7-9 TGTGCCAGCAGCCCGAACAGGGGTCTGGTGGAGCAGTACTTC CASSPNRGLVEQYF
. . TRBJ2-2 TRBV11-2 TGTGCCAGCAGCCTCCTTACAGGGAACACCGGGGAGCTGTTTTTT CASSLLTGNTGELFF
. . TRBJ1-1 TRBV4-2 TGTGCCACCCAACAAGATACAGGGTTTTCCAACACTGAAGCTTTCTTT CATQQDTGFSNTEAFF
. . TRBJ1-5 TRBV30 TGTGCCTCCTCAACAGTTAGCAATCAGCCCCAGCATTTT CASSTVSNQPQHF
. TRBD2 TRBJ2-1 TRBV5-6 TGTGCCAGCACTACGCCCCAGCGGGGATACAATGAGCAGTTCTTC CASTTPQRGYNEQFF
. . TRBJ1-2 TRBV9 TGTGCCAGCAGCGCAAGAGAAGGCTACACCTTC CASSAREGYTF
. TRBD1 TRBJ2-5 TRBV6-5 TGTGCCAGCAGGAGACAGGGGGCAGGAGAGACCCAGTACTTC CASRRQGAGETQYF
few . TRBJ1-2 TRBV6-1 TGTGCCAGCAGTGAAGGGCAGGGATCCTTCTATGGCTACACCTTC CASSEGQGSFYGYTF
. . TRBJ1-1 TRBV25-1 TGTGCCAGCAGTGATCCGGGGGTCGGGAAAGCTTTCTTT CASSDPGVGKAFF
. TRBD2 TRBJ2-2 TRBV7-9 TGTGCCAGCAGGGGTCAACTAGCGGATCAGGACACCGGGGAGCTGTTTTTT CASRGQLADQDTGELFF
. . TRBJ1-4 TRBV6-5 TGTGCCAGCAGTCAGGGGTACACTAATGAAAAACTGTTTTTT CASSQGYTNEKLFF
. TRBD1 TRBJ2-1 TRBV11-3 TGTGCCAGCAGCCGACGACAGGGATCCTACAATGAGCAGTTCTTC CASSRRQGSYNEQFF
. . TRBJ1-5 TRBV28 TGTGCCAGTAGAGAGATCAATAGCAATCAGCCCCAGCATTTT CASREINSNQPQHF
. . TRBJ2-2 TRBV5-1 TGCGCCAGCGGTGATAGTGTCTCTACGAACACCGGGGAGCTGTTTTTT CASGDSVSTNTGELFF
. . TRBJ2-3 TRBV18 TGTGCCAGCTCACAATTCTCTACGGTTAGCACAGATACGCAGTATTTT CASSQFSTVSTDTQYF
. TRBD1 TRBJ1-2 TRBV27 TGTGCCAGCAGTTTAAATGGACAGGGATATGGCTACACCTTC CASSLNGQGYGYTF
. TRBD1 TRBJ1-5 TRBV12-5 TGTGCTAGTGGTTTGGTGGGCCAGGGGGTTTATAGCAATCAGCCCCAGCATTTT CASGLVGQGVYSNQPQHF
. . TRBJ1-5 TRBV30 TGTGCCTGGAGCGTAACCCTCCGGCAGCCCCAGCATTTT CAWSVTLRQPQHF
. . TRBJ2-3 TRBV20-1 TGCAGTGCTAGTCTTAGGACAGCTTACACAGATACGCAGTATTTT CSASLRTAYTDTQYF
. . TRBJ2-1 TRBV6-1 TGTGCCAGCAGTGACCTTGACCGGAGCTCCTACAATGAGCAGTTCTTC CASSDLDRSSYNEQFF
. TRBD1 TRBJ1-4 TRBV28 TGTGCCAGCAGTCCAGGGGGGACAGAAAATGAAAAACTGTTTTTT CASSPGGTENEKLFF
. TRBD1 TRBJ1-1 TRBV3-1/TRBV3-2 TGTGCCAGCAGCCCACGACAGGGAACTGAAGCTTTCTTT CASSPRQGTEAFF